Listed here is a single T cell receptor (beta chain). Its antigen remains unidentified. The data belong to a study of cytomegalovirus exposure and HLA in healthy donors. 60 Vbeta and 13 Jbeta primers were used in PCR. Generated by immunoSEQ multiplex PCR, the TCRdb table keeps only in-frame clones and is missing some. The data contain 150,000 to 180,000 clones, about three quarters of them singletons. This CDR3 has 13 amino acids. Between the trimmed V and J ends, which lost 1 base and 3 bases, there was a span of 6 bases. Germline V CDR1 and CDR2: SEHNR, FQNEAQ (reference sequence). Study-level points and caveats: A link between a missense DCLRE1C variant and TCR beta V- and J-gene trimming emerged from a later analysis. TCR beta sequences reportedly predicted most subjects' HLA-A and HLA-B alleles accurately. Many donors shared some public TCRs, even though most TCR sequences were rare. Exclusion as indistinguishable affected some V segments, including TRBV6-2 and TRBV6-3.

The TCR originated in a woman aged 35 to 49 in good health and CMV-seronegative. The sequenced material came from PBMCs. The chain is built from TRBV7-9 and TRBJ1-1; no definite D call. The CDR3 loop reads CASSLEADTEAFF. The CDR3 bases are TGTGCCAGCAGCTTAGAGGCGGACACTGAAGCTTTCTTT.